This record concerns one TCR beta chain sequence. The germline CDR1 and CDR2 sequences are MNHEY and SMNVEV (reference sequence). The CDR3 length is 15 residues. These data originate in a study of OX40 agonist ivuxolimab in advanced cancers. Here immunoSEQ multiplex PCR was the method, and the copy in TCRdb shows in-frame clones only, minus some. The sample holds roughly 62,000 clones; approximately 84% are singletons and the top ten take about 5.1%. The starting material was CD4+ or CD8+ T cells sorted from blood, obtained in a trial of the OX40 agonist ivuxolimab. This receptor was identified in an adult with an advanced solid tumor such as melanoma, head and neck, liver or kidney cancer. This sequence joins TRBV27 and TRBJ2-5, with 8 bases matching TRBD2. TRBJ2-7 matches the DNA end more closely, so the J call is doubtful. The CDR3 sequence is CASSPSGSLTYEQYF. Here the CDR3 DNA reads TGTGCCAGCAGCCCGAGCGGGAGCCTCACCTACGAGCAGTACTTC.